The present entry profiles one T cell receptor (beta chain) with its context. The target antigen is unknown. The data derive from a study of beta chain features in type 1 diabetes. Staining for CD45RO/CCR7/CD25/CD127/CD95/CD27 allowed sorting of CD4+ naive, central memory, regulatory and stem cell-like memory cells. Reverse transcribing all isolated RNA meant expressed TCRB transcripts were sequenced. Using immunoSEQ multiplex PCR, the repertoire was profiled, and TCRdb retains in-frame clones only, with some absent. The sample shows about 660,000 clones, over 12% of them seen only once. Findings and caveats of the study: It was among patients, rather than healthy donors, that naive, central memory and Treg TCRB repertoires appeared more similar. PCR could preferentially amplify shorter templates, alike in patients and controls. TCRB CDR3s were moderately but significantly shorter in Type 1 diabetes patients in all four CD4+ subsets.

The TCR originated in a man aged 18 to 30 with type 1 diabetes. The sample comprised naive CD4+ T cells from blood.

Here the CDR3 reads CASSQRDRGRETQYF. The CDR3 bases are TGTGCCAGCAGCCAAAGGGACAGGGGAAGGGAGACCCAGTACTTC. V is TRBV6-5 and J is TRBJ2-5; 10 nucleotides align to TRBD1. Germline loops: CDR1 MNHEY, CDR2 SVGAGI. V lost 6 bases and J lost 5; bases outside the gene matches: 9. The CDR3 spans 15 residues.